Each of the 12 T cell receptor beta chains below was sequenced from the same sample in a study of blood T cell repertoires in COVID-19. TCRdb's table, derived via immunoSEQ multiplex PCR, lists solely in-frame clones and lacks some. The repertoire holds about 200,000 clones, approximately 85% seen once, with approximately 10% in the top ten. Sequencing used PBMCs or T cells enriched from blood (not recorded which). The receptors were gathered from a middle-aged man who had recovered from COVID-19.

The chain links TRBV5-6 to TRBJ1-2; D gene ambiguous. Germline V CDR1 and CDR2: SGHDT, YYEEEE. V was pared by 0 bases and J by 7 bases, with 7 bases between. CDR3 length: 12 residues. The CDR3 sequence: CASSLASAGYTF. Written as DNA, the CDR3 is TGTGCCAGCAGCTTGGCGAGTGCTGGCTACACCTTC.

This chain connects TRBV7-8 to TRBJ2-5, with D possibly matching TRBD1 (5 bases). The CDR3 has 14 residues. The V end was cut by 2 bases, the J end by 5 bases, with 12 bases between. CDR1 is SGHVS, CDR2 FQNEAQ, per germline. The CDR3, as DNA: TGTGCCAGCAGCTTATCGCAGGGTGGGGAGACCCAGTACTTC. It specifies CASSLSQGGETQYF.

This clone was seen only once. The rearrangement links TRBV11-2 to TRBJ2-7, with 8 bases matching TRBD1. The V segment lost 5 bases and the J segment 4 bases; nucleotides outside the gene matches: 10. The CDR3 spans 15 residues. Germline values: CDR1 SGHAT, CDR2 FQNNGV. The DNA for the CDR3 is TGTGCCAGCAGCGTGACAGGGGAAGGAGCGTACGAGCAGTACTTC. Translation gives CASSVTGEGAYEQYF.

This CDR3 reads CASSQGKTVGGYTF. The DNA for the CDR3 is TGTGCCAGCAGCCAAGGGAAGACAGTCGGTGGCTACACCTTC. This chain connects TRBV14 to TRBJ1-2; tentatively, D is TRBD1 (5 bases). Germline V CDR1 and CDR2: SGHDN, FVKESK. The CDR3 loop spans 14 amino acids. With 1 base removed from V and 7 bases from J, the gap between germline ends came to 13 bases.

This clone was counted at least ten times. V usage is TRBV19 and J usage is TRBJ2-7; TRBD1 matches at 10 bases. The V gene end was trimmed by 10 bases and the J gene end by 4 bases; junction bases not matched to a gene: 4. Germline loops: CDR1 LNHDA, CDR2 SQIVND (reference sequence). The CDR3 spans 12 residues. CDR3 DNA: TGTGCCACCCGGACAGGGGGTTACGAGCAGTACTTC. Its protein is CATRTGGYEQYF.

V usage is TRBV4-3 and J usage is TRBJ1-2; 8 bases match TRBD1. V lost 4 bases to trimming and J lost 3 bases; unmatched junction nucleotides: 7. This CDR3 has 15 residues. From germline, CDR1 is LGHNA and CDR2 YSLEER. The CDR3 DNA reads as TGCGCCAGCAGCCGAAAGGACAGGGCAGACTATGGCTACACCTTC. Encoded protein: CASSRKDRADYGYTF.

This sequence joins TRBV27 and TRBJ1-2, with 10 positions matching TRBD1. The V and J ends lost 3 bases and 6 bases, in that order; junction bases with no gene match: 10. The germline V gene encodes CDR1 MNHEY and CDR2 SMNVEV (reference sequence). The CDR3 is 16 residues long. The CDR3 sequence: CASSFRGQGSLDGYTF. CDR3 coding DNA: TGTGCCAGCAGTTTCCGGGGACAGGGGTCTCTGGATGGCTACACCTTC.

This chain connects TRBV13 to TRBJ2-7, with TRBD1 matching over 11 bases. V trimming: 8 bases; J trimming: 4 bases; junction bases outside the gene matches: 10. Germline lookup yields CDR1 PRHDT and CDR2 FYEKMQ (reference sequence). The CDR3 totals 15 residues. In nucleotides, the CDR3 is TGTGCCAGCGGACTAGGGGGACAGGGGGTTTACGAGCAGTACTTC. It encodes CASGLGGQGVYEQYF.

The chain is built from TRBV5-1 and TRBJ1-6; 10 nucleotides agree with TRBD1. J lost 9 bases, V lost 4 bases, and 4 bases had no gene match. Germline lookup yields CDR1 SGHRS and CDR2 YFSETQ. The CDR3 runs to 14 residues. The CDR3 protein is CASSPGTGVSPLHF. The CDR3 DNA reads TGCGCCAGCAGCCCGGGGACAGGGGTTTCACCCCTCCACTTT.

This chain connects TRBV5-4 to TRBJ2-1; 8 bases match TRBD2. CDR3 length: 15 residues. V gave up 1 base and J gave up 6 bases; unmatched junction bases: 6. CDR1 is SGHNT and CDR2 is YYREEE in the germline V gene (reference sequence). CDR3 protein: CASSLRLAGLNEQFF. In DNA, the CDR3 is TGTGCCAGCAGCTTGAGGTTAGCGGGACTCAATGAGCAGTTCTTC.

This chain links TRBV4-3 with TRBJ2-1; D gene unclear. CDR1 and CDR2 from the germline V gene are LGHNA and YSLEER. V was clipped by 3 bases and J by 0 bases, with 9 bases between them. The length of the CDR3 is 15 residues. The CDR3 loop reads CASSHYGTSYNEQFF. The CDR3 coding sequence is TGCGCCAGCAGCCATTACGGTACCTCCTACAATGAGCAGTTCTTC.

This clone showed up just a few times. The chain links TRBV7-9 to TRBJ1-5; a possible D gene is TRBD1 (6 bases). The V and J ends lost 5 bases and 2 bases respectively, with 10 bases between them. Germline V gene lookup returns CDR1 SEHNR and CDR2 FQNEAQ (reference sequence). The CDR3 spans 14 residues. CDR3 sequence (DNA): TGTGCCAGCAGCCCAGGGGTAGGCAATCAGCCCCAGCATTTT. It yields the protein CASSPGVGNQPQHF.